These 25 T cell receptor beta chains were all obtained from the same sample, sequenced in a study of a mutant IDH1 vaccine in newly diagnosed glioma. Antigens for these TCRs are unknown. TCRdb's table, derived via immunoSEQ multiplex PCR, lists solely in-frame clones and lacks some. The table lists some 60,000 clones, about 80% of them singletons. The time point denotes: week 11, during vaccination. In every dose of vaccine, 300 ug of mutant IDH1 20-mer peptide was given alongside topical imiquimod. Sequences were derived from PBMCs, sampled from a glioma patient whose treatment included an IDH1 peptide vaccine. These receptors were collected from a man aged 25 to 45 with glioma.

This chain connects TRBV28 to TRBJ2-7, with 7 bases matching TRBD1. The germline V gene has CDR1 MDHEN and CDR2 SYDVKM. There are 14 residues in the CDR3. With V trimmed by 8 bases and J by 2 bases, 9 bases remained unmatched. CDR3 in amino acids: CASAPTGYPYEQYF. The DNA for the CDR3 is TGTGCCAGCGCCCCGACAGGGTACCCCTACGAGCAGTACTTC.

The rearrangement links TRBV7-6 to TRBJ2-1; 9 bases map to TRBD1. Looked up from germline, CDR1 is SGHVS and CDR2 is FNYEAQ. The junction had 8 bases not matched to a gene; V was cut back by 1 base and J by 4 bases. The length of the CDR3 is 17 residues. In DNA form, the CDR3 reads TGTGCCAGCAGCTTAGGGGTCGGGACAGGGTCGTACAATGAGCAGTTCTTC. It codes for CASSLGVGTGSYNEQFF.

CDR3 residues: CASSRRHGQETSNYGYTF. The CDR3 bases are TGTGCCAGCAGCCGGAGACACGGACAGGAGACGTCTAACTATGGCTACACCTTC. This chain joins TRBV7-9 and TRBJ1-2; TRBD1 matches 7 bases. Germline V gene lookup returns CDR1 SEHNR and CDR2 FQNEAQ (reference sequence). Losses at the gene ends were 5 bases for V and 0 bases for J; bases not matched to a gene: 15. This CDR3 comprises 18 residues.

The CDR3 protein is CASSIKDRRWDTQYF. The DNA for the CDR3 is TGTGCCAGTAGTATAAAGGACAGGAGGTGGGATACGCAGTATTTT. This chain joins TRBV19 and TRBJ2-3; 7 nucleotides agree with TRBD1. The CDR3 consists of 15 residues. The germline gives CDR1 LNHDA, CDR2 SQIVND (reference sequence). Trimming at V came to 2 bases and at J to 6 bases, leaving 8 bases not matched to a gene. Together with reference TRBV19 and TRBJ2-3, the CDR3 gives the full variable domain: DGGITQSPKYLFRKEGQNVTLSCEQNLNHDAMYWYRQDPGQGLRLIYYSQIVNDFQKGDIAEGYSVSREKKESFPLTVTSAQKNPTAFYLCASSIKDRRWDTQYFGPGTRLTVL.

The CDR3 loop is CATKKPGTDYGYTF. For the CDR3, the DNA is TGTGCCACCAAGAAGCCGGGGACAGACTATGGCTACACCTTC. The V call is TRBV6-4, the J call TRBJ1-2; 7 bases agree with TRBD1. CDR1 and CDR2 (germline): MRHNA, SNTAGT. The CDR3 sequence is 14 residues long. V lost 10 bases and J lost 3; bases outside the gene matches: 11.

The chain is built from TRBV5-1 and TRBJ1-1; tentatively, D is TRBD1 (6 bases). Germline CDR1 SGHRS, CDR2 YFSETQ. The CDR3 is 13 residues long. The V gene lost 4 bases and the J gene lost 5 bases, with 12 bases spanning the gap. CDR3 protein: CASSQGTGTEAFF. The CDR3 nucleotides are TGCGCCAGCAGCCAGGGGACGGGGACTGAAGCTTTCTTT.

The chain couples TRBV2 to TRBJ2-1, with D unclear. CDR1 SNHLY and CDR2 FYNNEI come from the germline V gene. Trimming left V 1 base short and J 4 bases short, with 8 bases between. The CDR3 extends over 14 amino acids. The CDR3 nucleotides read TGTGCCAGCAGTGAAGGGACCGCATACAATGAGCAGTTCTTC. Its protein is CASSEGTAYNEQFF. The whole variable domain, filled in from reference TRBV2 and TRBJ2-1, reads EPEVTQTPSHQVTQMGQEVILRCVPISNHLYFYWYRQILGQKVEFLVSFYNNEISEKSEIFDDQFSVERPDGSNFTLKIRSTKLEDSAMYFCASSEGTAYNEQFFGPGTRLTVL.

The CDR3 DNA is TGTGCCAGCAGCTTGAACCTATTCTACGAGCAGTACTTC. It encodes CASSLNLFYEQYF. V is TRBV5-6 and J is TRBJ2-5; D ambiguous. With the DNA end fitting TRBJ2-7 better, the J assignment may be wrong. Germline CDR1 is SGHDT and CDR2 is YYEEEE. The CDR3 is made up of 13 amino acids.

Concerning this clone: Other DNA sequences in this sample translate to the same CDR3. The chain links TRBV7-6 to TRBJ2-7, with no clear D. The CDR3 runs to 16 residues. V lost 1 base to trimming and J lost 7 bases, with 20 bases between them. The germline CDR1 and CDR2 sequences are SGHVS and FNYEAQ. DNA for the CDR3: TGTGCCAGCAGCTTAGGGGGTGGACGGGCCCTGGAGGAGCAGTACTTC. Protein: CASSLGGGRALEEQYF.

The V gene is TRBV10-3, the J gene TRBJ1-1, with TRBD1 matching over 8 bases. V shed 4 bases, J shed 4 bases, and the junction held 5 bases outside the gene matches. CDR1 and CDR2 from the germline V gene are ENHRY and SYGVKD. This CDR3 comprises 14 residues. The CDR3 loop is CAISGQGASTEAFF. The CDR3, as DNA: TGTGCCATCAGTGGCCAGGGGGCGAGCACTGAAGCTTTCTTT.

In this sample, this clone turned up a few times. The V and J genes are TRBV11-2 and TRBJ1-3, with 12 nucleotides matching TRBD1. J gave up 0 bases and V 5 bases, and 8 bases lay outside the gene matches. The CDR3 contains 18 residues. Germline values: CDR1 SGHAT, CDR2 FQNNGV. The CDR3 nucleotides are TGTGCCAGCAGCGTTTCCGGGACAGGGGGCTTCTCTGGAAACACCATATATTTT. Protein sequence: CASSVSGTGGFSGNTIYF.

This chain connects TRBV7-6 to TRBJ2-7; no clear D. The CDR3 runs to 13 residues. Per germline, CDR1 SGHVS and CDR2 FNYEAQ. The V end lost 5 bases, the J end lost 7 bases, and 15 bases lay between the germline ends. The CDR3 DNA is TGTGCCAGCAGCCCCGCGCAAGGTTGGGAGCAGTACTTC. Translation gives CASSPAQGWEQYF.

Only a few counts were recorded for this clone. The chain carries TRBV9 and TRBJ1-1; tentatively, D is TRBD1 (6 bases). CDR1 and CDR2 (germline): SGDLS, YYNGEE. The V and J ends lost 1 base and 3 bases respectively, with 13 bases between them. The CDR3 is 15 residues long. The CDR3 is CASSVTGTGYTEAFF. The CDR3 DNA sequence: TGTGCCAGCAGCGTAACAGGGACGGGGTACACTGAAGCTTTCTTT.

In the case of this clone: Germline and junction disagree at one end, which may indicate a read error. The chain employs TRBV6-1 and TRBJ2-1; 9 bases align to TRBD2. Germline V lookup: CDR1 MNHNS, CDR2 SASEGT. The CDR3 consists of 16 residues. The CDR3: CASSEVRGGAYNEQFF. DNA for the CDR3: TGTGCCAGCAGCGAAGTCCGCGGGGGGGCCTACAATGAGCAGTTCTTC.

The chain couples TRBV7-7 to TRBJ2-1; D gene unclear. The CDR3 covers 13 residues. Trimming left V 5 bases short and J 5 bases short, with 10 bases between. Germline assignment: CDR1 SSHAT and CDR2 FNYEAQ (reference sequence). CDR3 amino acids: CASSLNYDNEQFF. CDR3 DNA: TGTGCCAGCAGCCTCAATTATGACAATGAGCAGTTCTTC.

The chain employs TRBV7-9 and TRBJ2-5; D possibly corresponds to TRBD1 (5 bases). The germline V and J ends were trimmed by 0 bases and 5 bases, with 13 bases remaining between them. CDR1 and CDR2 from the germline V gene are SEHNR and FQNEAQ (reference sequence). The CDR3 runs to 15 residues. Here the CDR3 DNA reads TGTGCCAGCAGCTTAGCGGGGCAGAAAGGCGAGACCCAGTACTTC. Its protein product is CASSLAGQKGETQYF.

The chain has TRBV30 and TRBJ2-3; no clear D. The V end was cut by 6 bases, the J end by 4 bases, with 8 bases between. The germline V gene has CDR1 GTSNPN and CDR2 SVGIG (reference sequence). The CDR3 is made up of 11 amino acids. Here the CDR3 DNA reads TGTGCCTGCAGCCCTGCAGATACGCAGTATTTT. This encodes CACSPADTQYF.

The rearrangement links TRBV25-1 to TRBJ2-3; 7 bases align to TRBD2. The CDR3 length is 16 residues. V trimming: 3 bases; J trimming: 3 bases; junction bases outside the gene matches: 9. CDR1 MGHDK and CDR2 SYGVNS come from the germline V gene. As DNA, the CDR3 is TGTGCCAGCAGTGACATGAGCGGGACCTCGACAGATACGCAGTATTTT. It specifies CASSDMSGTSTDTQYF.

The rearrangement joins TRBV28 to TRBJ2-7; D gene unclear. The CDR3 sequence is 13 residues long. Looked up from germline, CDR1 is MDHEN and CDR2 is SYDVKM. V lost 2 bases to trimming and J lost 3 bases, with 8 bases between them. The CDR3 DNA is TGTGCCAGCAGTTTAAACAGTTACTACGAGCAGTACTTC. Translating it yields CASSLNSYYEQYF.

The J gene is TRBJ2-5, the V gene TRBV5-1; TRBD1 is a possible D gene (6 bases). This CDR3 has 13 amino acids. V dropped 0 bases and J dropped 4 bases, with 7 bases sitting between them. The germline gives CDR1 SGHRS, CDR2 YFSETQ. The CDR3 is CASSLEGGETQYF. The DNA for the CDR3 is TGCGCCAGCAGCTTGGAAGGGGGAGAGACCCAGTACTTC.

The chain links TRBV7-2 to TRBJ2-7; D is perhaps TRBD1 (7 bases). V lost 4 bases, J lost 6 bases, and 13 bases lay in between. This CDR3 spans 13 amino acids. Germline V CDR1 and CDR2: SGHTA, FQGNSA. The CDR3 region has the DNA TGTGCCAGCAGCTCCAGACAGGGAGGCGAGCAGTACTTC. It specifies CASSSRQGGEQYF.

The V and J genes are TRBV27 and TRBJ1-6, with 7 bases that match TRBD1. The length of the CDR3 is 16 residues. Germline V gene data show CDR1 as MNHEY and CDR2 as SMNVEV (reference sequence). Unmatched junction bases numbered 15, after V lost 8 bases and J lost 8 bases. This chain's CDR3 is CASGLSVSGGDSPLHF. CDR3 nucleotides: TGTGCCAGCGGCTTATCGGTGTCAGGGGGGGATTCACCCCTCCACTTT.

V and J are TRBV18 and TRBJ2-7; D may be TRBD1 (6 bases). The CDR3 is 15 residues long. V was cut by 2 bases and J by 5 bases, with 16 bases left in between. CDR1 is KGHSH and CDR2 is LQKENI in the germline V gene. In DNA, the CDR3 is TGTGCCAGCTCACCAAACCCGGGACAAGAAAACGAGCAGTACTTC. Its protein product is CASSPNPGQENEQYF.

The chain has TRBV4-1 and TRBJ1-2, with 8 bases that match TRBD1. CDR3 size: 15 residues. The J segment lost 5 bases and the V segment lost 5 bases, leaving 10 bases of the junction unmatched. Germline loops: CDR1 MGHRA, CDR2 YSYEKL. CDR3 DNA sequence: TGCGCCAGCAGCACACTTCCGGGACAGGTTTATGGCTACACCTTC. It translates to CASSTLPGQVYGYTF.

V is TRBV7-2 and J is TRBJ1-5, with 7 bases matching TRBD1. The CDR3 spans 13 residues. CDR1 is SGHTA, CDR2 FQGNSA, per germline. After removal of 5 bases from V and 5 bases from J, the junction contained 3 bases not matched to a gene. CDR3 loop: CASSPTGDQPQHF. CDR3 bases: TGTGCCAGCAGCCCCACAGGGGATCAGCCCCAGCATTTT.